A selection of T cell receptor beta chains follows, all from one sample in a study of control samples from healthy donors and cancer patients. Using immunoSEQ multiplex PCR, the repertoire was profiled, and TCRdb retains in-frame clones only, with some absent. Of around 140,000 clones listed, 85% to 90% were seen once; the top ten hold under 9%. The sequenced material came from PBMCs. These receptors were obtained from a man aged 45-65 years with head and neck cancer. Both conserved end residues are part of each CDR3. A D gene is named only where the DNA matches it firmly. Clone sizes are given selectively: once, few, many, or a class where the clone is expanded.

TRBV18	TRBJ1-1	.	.	CASSPLQQNTEAFF	TGTGCCAGCTCACCGCTACAGCAAAACACTGAAGCTTTCTTT
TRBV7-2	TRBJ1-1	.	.	CASSISFMRTVNTEAFF	TGTGCCAGCAGCATTAGTTTTATGAGGACAGTCAACACTGAAGCTTTCTTT
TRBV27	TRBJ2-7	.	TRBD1	CASSLLLGQGYEQYF	TGTGCCAGCAGTTTATTGTTGGGACAGGGCTACGAGCAGTACTTC
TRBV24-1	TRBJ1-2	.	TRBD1	CATSDPPTGNYGYTF	TGTGCCACCAGTGATCCACCGACAGGGAACTATGGCTACACCTTC
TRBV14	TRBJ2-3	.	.	CASSQPRELRRYF	TGTGCCAGCAGCCAACCACGGGAATTAAGGCGGTATTTT
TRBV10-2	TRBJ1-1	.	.	CASSSMGIAVEAFF	TGCGCCAGCAGTTCCATGGGGATAGCGGTTGAAGCTTTCTTT
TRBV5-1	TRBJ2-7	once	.	CASSLGQPSYEQYF	TGCGCCAGCAGCTTGGGCCAGCCCTCCTACGAGCAGTACTTC
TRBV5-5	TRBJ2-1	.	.	CASTGKPSYNEQFF	TGTGCCAGCACCGGGAAGCCCTCCTACAATGAGCAGTTCTTC
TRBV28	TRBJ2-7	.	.	CASSTGGDYEQYF	TGTGCCAGCAGTACCGGTGGGGACTACGAGCAGTACTTC
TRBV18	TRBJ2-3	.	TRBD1	CASSPMGTASTDTQYF	TGTGCCAGCTCACCAATGGGGACAGCTAGCACAGATACGCAGTATTTT
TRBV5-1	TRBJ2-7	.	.	CASSLEARTLTYEQYF	TGCGCCAGCAGCTTGGAGGCCAGAACCCTTACCTACGAGCAGTACTTC
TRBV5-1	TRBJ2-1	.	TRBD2	CASSRGTSGFLDEQFF	TGCGCCAGCAGCAGAGGGACTAGCGGTTTTTTAGATGAGCAGTTCTTC
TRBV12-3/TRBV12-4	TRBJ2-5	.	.	CASSYGLQETQYF	TGTGCCAGCAGTTACGGACTACAAGAGACCCAGTACTTC
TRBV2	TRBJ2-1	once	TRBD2	CASSELAGWSYNEQFF	TGTGCCAGCAGTGAATTAGCGGGGTGGTCCTACAATGAGCAGTTCTTC
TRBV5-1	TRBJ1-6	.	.	CASSSHDSGASPLHF	TGCGCCAGCAGCTCACACGACTCGGGAGCTTCACCCCTCCACTTT
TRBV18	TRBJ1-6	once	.	CASSPQGSPLHF	TGTGCCAGCTCGCCACAGGGTTCACCCCTCCACTTT
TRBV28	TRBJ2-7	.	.	CASSLEGGLDEQYF	TGTGCCAGCAGTTTGGAGGGGGGACTTGACGAGCAGTACTTC
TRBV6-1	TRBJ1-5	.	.	CASSDGGFGQPQHF	TGTGCCAGCAGTGACGGGGGGTTCGGGCAGCCCCAGCATTTT
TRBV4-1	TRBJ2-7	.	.	CASSQANRPPSYEQYF	TGCGCCAGCAGCCAAGCGAACAGGCCGCCCTCCTACGAGCAGTACTTC
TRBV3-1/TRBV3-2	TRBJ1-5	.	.	CASSQGGYQPQHF	TGTGCCAGCAGCCAAGGGGGCTATCAGCCCCAGCATTTT
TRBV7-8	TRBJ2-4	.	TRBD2	CASSLGAGGSIQYF	TGTGCCAGCAGCTTAGGGGCGGGGGGGAGCATTCAGTACTTC
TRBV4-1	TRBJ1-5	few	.	CASSQSPAYSNQPQHF	TGCGCCAGCAGCCAAAGCCCTGCCTATAGCAATCAGCCCCAGCATTTT
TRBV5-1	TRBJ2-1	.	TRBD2	CASSLEAGGPYNEQFF	TGCGCCAGCAGCTTAGAAGCGGGAGGTCCCTACAATGAGCAGTTCTTC
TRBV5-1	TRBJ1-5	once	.	CASSLVPGSNQPQHF	TGCGCCAGCAGCTTAGTACCAGGTAGCAATCAGCCCCAGCATTTT
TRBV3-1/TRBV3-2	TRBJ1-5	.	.	CASSGGDQPQHF	TGTGCCAGCAGCGGGGGCGATCAGCCCCAGCATTTT
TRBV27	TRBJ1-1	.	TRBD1	CASSSDRGDTEAFF	TGTGCCAGCAGTTCGGACAGGGGAGACACTGAAGCTTTCTTT
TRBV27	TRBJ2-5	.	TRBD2	CASSSSRGGRAGSETQYF	TGTGCCAGCAGTTCAAGTCGGGGGGGGCGAGCTGGAAGTGAGACCCAGTACTTC